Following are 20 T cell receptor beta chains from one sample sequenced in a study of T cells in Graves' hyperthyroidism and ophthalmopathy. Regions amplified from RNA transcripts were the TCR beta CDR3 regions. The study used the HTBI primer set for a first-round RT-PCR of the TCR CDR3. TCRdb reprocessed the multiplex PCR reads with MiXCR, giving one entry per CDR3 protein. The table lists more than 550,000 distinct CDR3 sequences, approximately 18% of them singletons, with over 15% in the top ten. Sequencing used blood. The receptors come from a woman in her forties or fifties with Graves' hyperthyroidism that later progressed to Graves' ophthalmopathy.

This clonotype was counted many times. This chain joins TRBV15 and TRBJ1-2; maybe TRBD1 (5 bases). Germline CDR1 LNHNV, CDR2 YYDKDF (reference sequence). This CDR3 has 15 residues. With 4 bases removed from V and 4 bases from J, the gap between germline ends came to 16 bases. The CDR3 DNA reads TGTGCCACCAGCACACGCCGGCTGGGGGGCTATGGCTACACCTTC. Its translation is CATSTRRLGGYGYTF.

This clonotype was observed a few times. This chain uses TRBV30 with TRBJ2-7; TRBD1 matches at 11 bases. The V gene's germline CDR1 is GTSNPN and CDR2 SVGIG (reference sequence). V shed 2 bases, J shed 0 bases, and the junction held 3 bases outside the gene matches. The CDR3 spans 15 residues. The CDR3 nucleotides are TGTGCCTGGAGTCGGGACAGGGGGACCTCCTACGAGCAGTACTTC. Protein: CAWSRDRGTSYEQYF.

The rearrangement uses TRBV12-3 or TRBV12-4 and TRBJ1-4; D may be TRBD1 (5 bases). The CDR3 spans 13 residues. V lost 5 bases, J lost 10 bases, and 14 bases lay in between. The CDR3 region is CASSPRESGKLFF. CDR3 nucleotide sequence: TGTGCCAGCAGTCCCAGGGAGAGTGGAAAACTGTTTTTT.

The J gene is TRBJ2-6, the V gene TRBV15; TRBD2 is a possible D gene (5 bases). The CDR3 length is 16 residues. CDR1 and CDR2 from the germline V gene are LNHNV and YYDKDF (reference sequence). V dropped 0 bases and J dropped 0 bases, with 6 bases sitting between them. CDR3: CATSREGSSGANVLTF. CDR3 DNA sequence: TGTGCCACCAGCAGAGAAGGGAGCTCTGGGGCCAACGTCCTGACTTTC.

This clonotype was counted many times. The CDR3 spells CASSLIHTGTDTEAFF. CDR3 sequence (DNA): TGCGCCAGCAGCTTGATCCACACGGGGACGGACACTGAAGCTTTCTTT. This chain links TRBV5-1 with TRBJ1-1; D perhaps matches TRBD1 (5 bases). Trimming pared 1 base from V and 3 bases from J, leaving 16 bases between. The CDR3 length is 16 residues. Germline-derived CDR1 and CDR2 are SGHRS and YFSETQ.

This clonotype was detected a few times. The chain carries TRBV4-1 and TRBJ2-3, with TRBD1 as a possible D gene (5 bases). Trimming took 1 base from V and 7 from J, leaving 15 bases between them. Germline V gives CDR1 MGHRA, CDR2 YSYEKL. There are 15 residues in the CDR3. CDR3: CASSQGYRDSNTQYF. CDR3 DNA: TGCGCCAGCAGCCAAGGCTATCGTGACAGTAATACGCAGTATTTT.

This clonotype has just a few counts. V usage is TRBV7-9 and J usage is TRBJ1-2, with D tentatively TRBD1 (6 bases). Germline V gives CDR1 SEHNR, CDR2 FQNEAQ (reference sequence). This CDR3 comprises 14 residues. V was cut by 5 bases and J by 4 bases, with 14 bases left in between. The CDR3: CASSAAGGGYGYTF. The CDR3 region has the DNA TGTGCCAGCAGCGCCGCCGGAGGGGGCTATGGCTACACCTTC.

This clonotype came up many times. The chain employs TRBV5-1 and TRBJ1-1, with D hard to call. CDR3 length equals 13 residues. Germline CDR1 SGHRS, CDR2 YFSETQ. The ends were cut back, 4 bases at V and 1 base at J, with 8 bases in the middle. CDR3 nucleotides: TGCGCCAGCAGCCCGGAGCCGAACACTGAAGCTTTCTTT. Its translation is CASSPEPNTEAFF.

The CDR3 coding sequence is TGTGCCAGCAGCTTAGCAGCGGGGGAAACCCGAGGCACAGATACGCAGTATTTT. Its protein is CASSLAAGETRGTDTQYF. This rearrangement joins TRBV7-6 to TRBJ2-3; 8 nucleotides match TRBD2. J lost 1 base, V lost 0 bases, and 9 bases had no gene match. The germline gives CDR1 SGHVS, CDR2 FNYEAQ. This CDR3 has 18 residues.

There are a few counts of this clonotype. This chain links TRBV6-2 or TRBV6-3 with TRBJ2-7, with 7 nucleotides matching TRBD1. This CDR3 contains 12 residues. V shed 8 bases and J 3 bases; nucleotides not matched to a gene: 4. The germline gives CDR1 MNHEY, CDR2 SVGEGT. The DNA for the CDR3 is TGTGCCAGCGCACAGGGGAACTACGAGCAGTACTTC. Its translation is CASAQGNYEQYF.

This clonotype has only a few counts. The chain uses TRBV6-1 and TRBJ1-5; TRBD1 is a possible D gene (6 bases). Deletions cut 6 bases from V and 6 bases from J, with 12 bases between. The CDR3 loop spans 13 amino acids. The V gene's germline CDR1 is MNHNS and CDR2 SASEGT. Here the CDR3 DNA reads TGTGCCAGCAGCGCAGGGGATCTTCAGCCCCAGCATTTT. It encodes CASSAGDLQPQHF.

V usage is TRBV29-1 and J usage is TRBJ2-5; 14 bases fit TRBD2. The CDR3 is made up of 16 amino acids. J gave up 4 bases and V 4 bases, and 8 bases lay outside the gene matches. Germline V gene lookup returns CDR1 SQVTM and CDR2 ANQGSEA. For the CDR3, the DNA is TGCAGCGTTGGACAGACTAGCGGGGGGGTAGGAGAGACCCAGTACTTC. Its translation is CSVGQTSGGVGETQYF.

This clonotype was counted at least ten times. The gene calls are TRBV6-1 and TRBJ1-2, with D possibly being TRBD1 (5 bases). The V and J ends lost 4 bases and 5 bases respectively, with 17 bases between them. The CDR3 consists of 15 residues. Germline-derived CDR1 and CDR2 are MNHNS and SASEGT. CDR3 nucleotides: TGTGCCAGCAGTGGACCAACCGGGACGACATATGGCTACACCTTC. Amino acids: CASSGPTGTTYGYTF.

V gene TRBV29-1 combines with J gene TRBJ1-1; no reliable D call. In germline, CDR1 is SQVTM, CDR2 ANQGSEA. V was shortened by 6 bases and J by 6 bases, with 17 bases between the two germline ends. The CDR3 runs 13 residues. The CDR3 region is CSVPPGGAPEAFF. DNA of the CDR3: TGCAGCGTCCCCCCCGGAGGAGCCCCTGAAGCTTTCTTT.

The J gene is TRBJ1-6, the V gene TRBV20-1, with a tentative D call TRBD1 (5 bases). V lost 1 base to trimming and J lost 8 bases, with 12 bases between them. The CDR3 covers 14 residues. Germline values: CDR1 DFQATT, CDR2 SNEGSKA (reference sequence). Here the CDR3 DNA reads TGCAGTGCTAGAGGGGGCATCGGGGATTCACCCCTCCACTTT. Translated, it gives CSARGGIGDSPLHF.

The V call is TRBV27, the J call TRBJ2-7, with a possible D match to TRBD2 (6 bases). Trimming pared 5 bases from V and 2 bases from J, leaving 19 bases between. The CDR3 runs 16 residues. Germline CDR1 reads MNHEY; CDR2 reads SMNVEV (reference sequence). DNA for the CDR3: TGTGCCAGCAGTCCCTACCCTCCGCCGGGGGCCTACGAGCAGTACTTC. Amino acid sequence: CASSPYPPPGAYEQYF.

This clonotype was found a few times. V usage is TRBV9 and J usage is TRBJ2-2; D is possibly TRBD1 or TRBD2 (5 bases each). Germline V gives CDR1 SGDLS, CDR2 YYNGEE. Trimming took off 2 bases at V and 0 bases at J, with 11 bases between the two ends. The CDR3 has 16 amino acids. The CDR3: CASSVHGASNTGELFF. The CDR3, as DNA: TGTGCCAGCAGCGTCCACGGGGCCTCGAACACCGGGGAGCTGTTTTTT.

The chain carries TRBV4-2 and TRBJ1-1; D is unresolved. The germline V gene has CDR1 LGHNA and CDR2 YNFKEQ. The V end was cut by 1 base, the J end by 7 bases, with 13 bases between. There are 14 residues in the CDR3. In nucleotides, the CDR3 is TGTGCCAGCAGCCAAGCCGAGGGCGGGTATGAAGCTTTCTTT. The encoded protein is CASSQAEGGYEAFF.

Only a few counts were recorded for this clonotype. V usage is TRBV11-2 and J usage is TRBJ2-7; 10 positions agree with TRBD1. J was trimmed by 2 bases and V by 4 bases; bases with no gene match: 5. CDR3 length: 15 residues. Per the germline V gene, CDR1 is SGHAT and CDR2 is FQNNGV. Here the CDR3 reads CASSSGTGAPYEQYF. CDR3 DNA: TGTGCCAGCAGCTCCGGGACAGGGGCTCCCTACGAGCAGTACTTC.

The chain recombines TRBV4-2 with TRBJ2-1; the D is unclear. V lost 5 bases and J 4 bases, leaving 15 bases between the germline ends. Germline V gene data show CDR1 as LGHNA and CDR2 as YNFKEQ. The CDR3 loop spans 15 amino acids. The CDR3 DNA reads TGTGCCAGCAGCACACGACATAGAGATTACAATGAGCAGTTCTTC. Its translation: CASSTRHRDYNEQFF.